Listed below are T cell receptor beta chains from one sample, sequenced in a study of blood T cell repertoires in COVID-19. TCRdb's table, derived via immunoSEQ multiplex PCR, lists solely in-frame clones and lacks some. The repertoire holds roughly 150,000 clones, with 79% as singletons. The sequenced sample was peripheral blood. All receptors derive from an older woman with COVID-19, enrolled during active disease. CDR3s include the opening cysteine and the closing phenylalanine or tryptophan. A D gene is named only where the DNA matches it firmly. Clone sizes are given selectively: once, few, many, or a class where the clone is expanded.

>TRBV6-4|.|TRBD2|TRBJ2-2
TGTGCCAGCGCAGATAGCGGGATTGGGACCGGGGAGCTGTTTTTT
CASADSGIGTGELFF
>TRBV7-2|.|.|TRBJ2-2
TGTGCCAGCAGCTCCCTCCCCAGGGCCGGGGAGCTGTTTTTT
CASSSLPRAGELFF
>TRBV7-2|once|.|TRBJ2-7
TGTGCCAGCAGCTTGGAGCAGGGTACTTTCTACGAGCAGTACTTC
CASSLEQGTFYEQYF
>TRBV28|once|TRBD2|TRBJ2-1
TGTGCCAGCAGTTTAACTAGCGGGAGGAGGGGTGAGCAGTTCTTC
CASSLTSGRRGEQFF
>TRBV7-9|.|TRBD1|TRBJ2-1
TGTGCCAGCAGCTTAGGACCACAGGGGGCTAATGAGCAGTTCTTC
CASSLGPQGANEQFF
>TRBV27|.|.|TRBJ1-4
TGTGCCAGCAGTTTGAGCGGGGCCGCCCTGCCCACTAATGAAAAACTGTTTTTT
CASSLSGAALPTNEKLFF
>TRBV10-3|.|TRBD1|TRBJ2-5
TGTGCCATCAGGGGGACAGGAAGGGTCGACGAGACCCAGTACTTC
CAIRGTGRVDETQYF
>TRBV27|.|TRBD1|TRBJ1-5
TGTGCCAGCAGACCCGGGACAGGGGCGGGCAATCAGCCCCAGCATTTT
CASRPGTGAGNQPQHF
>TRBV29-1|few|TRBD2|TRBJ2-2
TGCAGCGTCCGACTAGCATCTTATACCGGGGAGCTGTTTTTT
CSVRLASYTGELFF
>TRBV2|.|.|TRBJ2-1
TGTGCCAGCAGTGAAGGAGGGAGTGCGTGGAGTGAGCAGTTCTTC
CASSEGGSAWSEQFF
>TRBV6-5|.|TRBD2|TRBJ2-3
TGTGCCAGCAGTTTTAGCGGGAGTACAGATACGCAGTATTTT
CASSFSGSTDTQYF
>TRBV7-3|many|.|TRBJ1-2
TGTGCCAGCAGCTTAAACGCAGGGCAGTATGGCTACACCTTC
CASSLNAGQYGYTF
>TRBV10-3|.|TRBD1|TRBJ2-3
TGTGCCATCAGCCCCGCCGGGACAGGGGGTTTAGATACGCAGTATTTT
CAISPAGTGGLDTQYF
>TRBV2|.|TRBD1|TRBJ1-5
TGTGCCAGCAGTTACTGGACAGGGATGAATCAGCCCCAGCATTTT
CASSYWTGMNQPQHF
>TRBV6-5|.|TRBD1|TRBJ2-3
TGTGCCAGCAGGTCGACAGGGTTATGGACAGATACGCAGTATTTT
CASRSTGLWTDTQYF
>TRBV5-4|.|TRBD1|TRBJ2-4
TGTGCCAGCAGCGCCTCCGGGACAGGGCCAGCCAAAAACATTCAGTACTTC
CASSASGTGPAKNIQYF
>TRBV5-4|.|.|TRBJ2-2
TGTGCCAGCAGCTCCCCAGACAGGGACTCCGGGGAGCTGTTTTTT
CASSSPDRDSGELFF
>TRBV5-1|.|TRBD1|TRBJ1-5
TGCGCCAGCAGCTCGGGACAGGGGAATCAGCCCCAGCATTTT
CASSSGQGNQPQHF
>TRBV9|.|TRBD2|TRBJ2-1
TGTGCCAGCAGCGTAGTCGTGGGAGGGTCTTACAATGAGCAGTTCTTC
CASSVVVGGSYNEQFF
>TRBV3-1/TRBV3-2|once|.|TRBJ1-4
TGTGCCAGCAGCCAAAGGGGCGGGGTCGGAGGTAAAAAACTGTTTTTT
CASSQRGGVGGKKLFF
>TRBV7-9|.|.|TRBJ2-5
TGTGCCAGCAGCCTTGAGGATTTCCAAGAGACCCAGTACTTC
CASSLEDFQETQYF
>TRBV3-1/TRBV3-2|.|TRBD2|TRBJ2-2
TGTGCCAGCAGCCCTCCTAGCGGGCGGTTAAGGGCCGGGGAGCTGTTTTTT
CASSPPSGRLRAGELFF
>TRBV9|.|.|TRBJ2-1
TGTGCCAGCAGCACCCGCCTCCTCGACCGGAGCTCCTACAATGAGCAGTTCTTC
CASSTRLLDRSSYNEQFF
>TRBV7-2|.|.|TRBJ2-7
TGTGCCAGCAGCTCCGGGGGCGAGCAGTACTTC
CASSSGGEQYF
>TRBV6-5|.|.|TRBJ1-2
TGTGCCAGCAGACCATGGGGGGAGGGGGACTATGGCTACACCTTC
CASRPWGEGDYGYTF
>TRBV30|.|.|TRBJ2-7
TGTGCCTGGAGTGTTTTATGGGGGACATCGGTTACCTACGAGCAGTACTTC
CAWSVLWGTSVTYEQYF
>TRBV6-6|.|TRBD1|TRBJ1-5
TGTGCCAGCAGTGGACGGACAGGGAAAGGTCAGCCCCAGCATTTT
CASSGRTGKGQPQHF
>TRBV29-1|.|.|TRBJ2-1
TGCAGCGTTGAGACCCACAGGTCTGCTAGTTCCTACAATGAGCAGTTCTTC
CSVETHRSASSYNEQFF
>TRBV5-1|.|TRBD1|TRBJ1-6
TGCGCCAGCAGCTTGGACGGGACAGGGACTAATTCACCCCTCCACTTT
CASSLDGTGTNSPLHF
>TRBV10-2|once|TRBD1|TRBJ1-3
TGCGCCACCAGCGGAGGGGGCTACTCTGGAAACACCATATATTTT
CATSGGGYSGNTIYF
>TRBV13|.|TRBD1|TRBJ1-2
TGTGCCAGCAGTTCCGGGACAGGGGGATATGGCTACACCTTC
CASSSGTGGYGYTF